A selection of T cell receptor beta chains follows, all from one sample in a study of shared clonotypes between healthy human individuals. Repertoires were generated with immunoSEQ multiplex PCR, while TCRdb's copy carries only in-frame clones and drops some. The sample consists of about 2.1 million clones, about 94% of them appearing once. The sample taken for sequencing was naive CD8+ T cells from PBMCs. These receptors were taken from a man aged 18-30 years in good health. Some clones in this sample may be carry-over from other donors' samples. The CDR3 runs from the conserved cysteine through the conserved F or W. Fields, in order: J gene, CDR3 length, V gene, clone size, D gene, CDR3 DNA, CDR3 protein. D genes are given only for firm matches. Size values are once, few and many counts, or a class for expanded clones, and some rows have none.

>TRBJ2-7|13|TRBV6-5|NA|TRBD2
TGTGCCAGCAGTAAGGGACTAGGGTACGAGCAGTACTTC
CASSKGLGYEQYF
>TRBJ2-1|17|TRBV27|NA|TRBD1
TGTGCCAGCAGTTTAAGTCCCAGGGGGTTATCCTACAATGAGCAGTTCTTC
CASSLSPRGLSYNEQFF
>TRBJ2-1|15|TRBV9|NA|NA
TGTGCCAGCAGCGTAGAAGCGGTGGACATGGATGAGCAGTTCTTC
CASSVEAVDMDEQFF
>TRBJ1-5|15|TRBV9|NA|NA
TGTGCCAGCAGCGAAGGCCGAAATAGCAATCAGCCCCAGCATTTT
CASSEGRNSNQPQHF
>TRBJ1-2|10|TRBV10-1|NA|NA
TGCGCCAGCAGGAGCTATGGCTACACCTTC
CASRSYGYTF
>TRBJ2-3|14|TRBV7-9|NA|NA
TGTGCCAGCAGCGGAGGACTCCCCGGGTTAGTGCAGTATTTT
CASSGGLPGLVQYF
>TRBJ2-7|14|TRBV2|once|NA
TGTGCCAGCAGTGATGCTCAGGAGAACTACGAGCAGTACTTC
CASSDAQENYEQYF
>TRBJ2-2|19|TRBV9|NA|NA
TGTGCCAGCAGCGTAACCGTCGGGCCGTCAGCGAGAAACACCGGGGAGCTGTTTTTT
CASSVTVGPSARNTGELFF
>TRBJ1-1|16|TRBV19|NA|NA
TGTGCCAGTAGTATATATCCGGCCCCTCGAGGTACTGAAGCTTTCTTT
CASSIYPAPRGTEAFF
>TRBJ2-5|17|TRBV7-6|NA|NA
TGTGCCAGCAGCCACCGATTGGGGCCCGTGGTGGGAGAGACCCAGTACTTC
CASSHRLGPVVGETQYF
>TRBJ2-3|16|TRBV5-1|NA|TRBD2
TGCGCCAGCAGTCCTAGCGGGCGATCAAGCACAGATACGCAGTATTTT
CASSPSGRSSTDTQYF
>TRBJ2-7|16|TRBV19|NA|NA
TGTGCCAGTAGTACCCAGTTGCGCCTGAGCTCCTACGAGCAGTACTTC
CASSTQLRLSSYEQYF
>TRBJ2-7|14|TRBV9|NA|NA
TGTGCCAGCAGCGTGGGACAATTTGATTACGAGCAGTACTTC
CASSVGQFDYEQYF
>TRBJ2-1|15|TRBV11-2|NA|TRBD1
TGTGCCAGCAGTTTGACGGGGACAGGTTACAATGAGCAGTTCTTC
CASSLTGTGYNEQFF
>TRBJ2-7|15|TRBV27|once|TRBD2
TGTGCCAGCAGTTCCAGACTAGCGGGATACTACGAGCAGTACTTC
CASSSRLAGYYEQYF
>TRBJ2-3|12|TRBV29-1|few|TRBD2
TGCAGACTGACTAGCGGTACCGATACGCAGTATTTT
CRLTSGTDTQYF
>TRBJ2-7|12|TRBV28|once|TRBD1
TGTGCCTCCCGGACAGGACGCTACGAGCAGTACTTC
CASRTGRYEQYF
>TRBJ2-7|14|TRBV18|NA|NA
TGTGCCAGCTCACCACCCGGTTTTGGTTACGAGCAGTACTTC
CASSPPGFGYEQYF
>TRBJ2-7|14|TRBV7-9|NA|NA
TGTGCCAGCAGCTTAGTAGGGATCGCCTACGAGCAGTACTTC
CASSLVGIAYEQYF
>TRBJ2-7|14|TRBV15|NA|NA
TGTGCCACCAGCACAAGGGGGGGCCTGTACGAGCAGTACTTC
CATSTRGGLYEQYF
>TRBJ2-7|15|TRBV11-2|NA|TRBD2
TGTGCCAGCAGCTCCACTAGCGGGTTCTCCTACGAGCAGTACTTC
CASSSTSGFSYEQYF
>TRBJ2-1|16|TRBV4-1|NA|TRBD2
TGCGCCAGCAGCCAGCCACTAGCGGGAGGATCATATGAGCAGTTCTTC
CASSQPLAGGSYEQFF
>TRBJ1-1|11|TRBV30|few|NA
TGTGCCTGGAGGTTGAACACTGAAGCTTTCTTT
CAWRLNTEAFF
>TRBJ2-5|16|TRBV28|NA|TRBD2
TGTGCCAGCAGTTTAAGGCCTAGCGGGTATCAAGAGACCCAGTACTTC
CASSLRPSGYQETQYF
>TRBJ1-5|16|TRBV7-8|NA|NA
TGTGCCAGCAGCTTAACCTTAAGGGGTGTGGGTCAGCCCCAGCATTTT
CASSLTLRGVGQPQHF
>TRBJ2-7|14|TRBV27|NA|TRBD1
TGTGCCAGCAGTTCGGGACAGGGCCCCTACGAGCAGTACTTC
CASSSGQGPYEQYF
>TRBJ2-1|13|TRBV14|few|NA
TGTGCCAGCAGCCAAGGTTGGGGCAATGAGCAGTTCTTC
CASSQGWGNEQFF
>TRBJ2-3|14|TRBV7-9|NA|TRBD2
TGTGCCAGCAGCTACCGGACTAGCTTAGATACGCAGTATTTT
CASSYRTSLDTQYF